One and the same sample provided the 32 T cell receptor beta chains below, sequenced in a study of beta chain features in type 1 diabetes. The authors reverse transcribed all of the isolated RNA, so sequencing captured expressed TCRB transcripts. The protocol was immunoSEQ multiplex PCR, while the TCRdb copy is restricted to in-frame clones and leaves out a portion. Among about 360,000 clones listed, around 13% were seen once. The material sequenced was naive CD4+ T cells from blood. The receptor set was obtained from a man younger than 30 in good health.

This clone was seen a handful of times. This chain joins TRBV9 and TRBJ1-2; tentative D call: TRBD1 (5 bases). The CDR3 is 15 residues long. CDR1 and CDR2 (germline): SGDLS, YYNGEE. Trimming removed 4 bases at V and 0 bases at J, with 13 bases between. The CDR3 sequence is CASSPGHLANYGYTF. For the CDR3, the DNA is TGTGCCAGCAGCCCAGGACACTTAGCTAACTATGGCTACACCTTC.

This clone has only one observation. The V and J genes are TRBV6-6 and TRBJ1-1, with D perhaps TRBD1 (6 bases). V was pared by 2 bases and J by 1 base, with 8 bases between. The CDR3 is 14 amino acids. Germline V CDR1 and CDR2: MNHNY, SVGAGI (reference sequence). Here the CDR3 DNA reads TGTGCCAGCAGTTACCGGGGGGCGAACACTGAAGCTTTCTTT. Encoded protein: CASSYRGANTEAFF.

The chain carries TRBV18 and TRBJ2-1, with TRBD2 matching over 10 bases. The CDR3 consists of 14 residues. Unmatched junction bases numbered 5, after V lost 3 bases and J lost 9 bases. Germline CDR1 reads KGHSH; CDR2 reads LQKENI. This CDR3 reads CASSPGLAQVEQFF. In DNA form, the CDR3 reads TGTGCCAGCTCACCGGGACTAGCGCAGGTTGAGCAGTTCTTC.

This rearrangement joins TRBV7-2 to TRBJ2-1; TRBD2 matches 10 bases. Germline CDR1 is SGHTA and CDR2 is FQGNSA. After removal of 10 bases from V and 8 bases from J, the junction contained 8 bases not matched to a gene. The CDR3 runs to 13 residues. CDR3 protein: CATSGRAVDEQFF. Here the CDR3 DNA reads TGTGCCACAAGCGGGAGGGCCGTAGATGAGCAGTTCTTC.

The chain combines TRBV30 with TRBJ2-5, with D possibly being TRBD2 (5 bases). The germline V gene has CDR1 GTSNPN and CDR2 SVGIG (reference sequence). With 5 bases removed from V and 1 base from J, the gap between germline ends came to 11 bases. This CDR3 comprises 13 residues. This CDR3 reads CAWARLLQETQYF. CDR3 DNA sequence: TGTGCCTGGGCCAGACTACTCCAAGAGACCCAGTACTTC.

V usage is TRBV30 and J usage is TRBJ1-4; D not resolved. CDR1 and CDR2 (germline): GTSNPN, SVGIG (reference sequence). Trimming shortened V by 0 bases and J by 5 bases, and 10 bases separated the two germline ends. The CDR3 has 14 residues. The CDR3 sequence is CAWSVLKRNEKLFF. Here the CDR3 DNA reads TGTGCCTGGAGTGTACTGAAGAGGAATGAAAAACTGTTTTTT.

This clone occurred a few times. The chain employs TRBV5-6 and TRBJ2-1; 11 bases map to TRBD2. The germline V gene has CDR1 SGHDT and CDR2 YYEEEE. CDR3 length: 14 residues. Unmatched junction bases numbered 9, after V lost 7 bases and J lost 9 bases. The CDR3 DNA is TGTGCCAGCGGAGGGGTAGCGGGGGGGCGTGAGCAGTTCTTC. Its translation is CASGGVAGGREQFF.

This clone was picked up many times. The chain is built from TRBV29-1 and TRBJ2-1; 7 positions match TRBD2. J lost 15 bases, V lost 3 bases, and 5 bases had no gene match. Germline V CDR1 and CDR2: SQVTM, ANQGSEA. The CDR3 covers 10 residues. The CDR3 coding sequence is TGCAGCGTTGAGGCGGGAGAACGGTTCTTC. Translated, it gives CSVEAGERFF.

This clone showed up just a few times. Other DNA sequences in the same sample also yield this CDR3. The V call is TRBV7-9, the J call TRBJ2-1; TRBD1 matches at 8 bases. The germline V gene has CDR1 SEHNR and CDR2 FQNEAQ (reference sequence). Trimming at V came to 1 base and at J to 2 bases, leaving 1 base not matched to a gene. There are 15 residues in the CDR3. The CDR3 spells CASSLGQGTYNEQFF. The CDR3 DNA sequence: TGTGCCAGCAGCTTAGGACAGGGGACCTACAATGAGCAGTTCTTC.

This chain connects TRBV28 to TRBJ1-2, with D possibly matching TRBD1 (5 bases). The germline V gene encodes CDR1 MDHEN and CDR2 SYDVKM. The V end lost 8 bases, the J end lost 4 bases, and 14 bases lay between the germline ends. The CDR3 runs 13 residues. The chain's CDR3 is CASDQGHLYGYTF. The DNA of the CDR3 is TGTGCCAGCGACCAGGGCCATCTCTATGGCTACACCTTC.

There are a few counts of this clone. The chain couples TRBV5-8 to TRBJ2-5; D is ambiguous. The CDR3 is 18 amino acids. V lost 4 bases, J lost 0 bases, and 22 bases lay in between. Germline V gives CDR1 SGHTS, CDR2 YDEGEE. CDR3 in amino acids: CASSPGLVLVRNQETQYF. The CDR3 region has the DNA TGTGCCAGCAGCCCCGGTCTGGTTTTGGTGAGGAACCAAGAGACCCAGTACTTC.

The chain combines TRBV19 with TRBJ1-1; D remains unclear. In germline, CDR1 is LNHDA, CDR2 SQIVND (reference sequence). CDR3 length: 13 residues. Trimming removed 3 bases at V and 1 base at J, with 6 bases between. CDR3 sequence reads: CASSITENTEAFF. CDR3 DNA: TGTGCCAGTAGTATCACAGAGAACACTGAAGCTTTCTTT.

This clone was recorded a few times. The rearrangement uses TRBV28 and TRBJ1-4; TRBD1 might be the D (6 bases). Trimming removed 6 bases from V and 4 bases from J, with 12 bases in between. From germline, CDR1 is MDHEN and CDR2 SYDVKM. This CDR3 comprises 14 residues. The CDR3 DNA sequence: TGTGCCAGCAGCCCAGGGGTCTTTAATGAAAAACTGTTTTTT. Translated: CASSPGVFNEKLFF. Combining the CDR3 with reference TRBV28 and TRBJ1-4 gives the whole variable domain DVKVTQSSRYLVKRTGEKVFLECVQDMDHENMFWYRQDPGLGLRLIYFSYDVKMKEKGDIPEGYSVSREKKERFSLILESASTNQTSMYLCASSPGVFNEKLFFGSGTQLSVL.

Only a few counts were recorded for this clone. CDR3 residues: CASRSLSGAAYNEQFF. CDR3 coding DNA: TGTGCCAGCAGGTCCCTCAGCGGGGCCGCCTACAATGAGCAGTTCTTC. This chain connects TRBV28 to TRBJ2-1; 7 nucleotides agree with TRBD2. There are 16 residues in the CDR3. CDR1 is MDHEN and CDR2 is SYDVKM in the germline V gene. Unmatched junction bases numbered 10, after V lost 6 bases and J lost 2 bases.

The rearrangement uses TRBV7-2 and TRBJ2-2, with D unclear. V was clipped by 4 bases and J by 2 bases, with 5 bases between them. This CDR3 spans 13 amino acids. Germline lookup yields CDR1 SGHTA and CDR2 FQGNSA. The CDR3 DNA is TGTGCCAGCAGCTCCCCTAACACCGGGGAGCTGTTTTTT. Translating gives CASSSPNTGELFF.

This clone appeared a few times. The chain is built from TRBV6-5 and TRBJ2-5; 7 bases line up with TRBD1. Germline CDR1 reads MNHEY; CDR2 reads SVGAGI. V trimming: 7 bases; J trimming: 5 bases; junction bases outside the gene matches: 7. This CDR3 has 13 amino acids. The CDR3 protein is CASKPTGLETQYF. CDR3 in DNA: TGTGCCAGCAAGCCGACAGGGTTGGAGACCCAGTACTTC.

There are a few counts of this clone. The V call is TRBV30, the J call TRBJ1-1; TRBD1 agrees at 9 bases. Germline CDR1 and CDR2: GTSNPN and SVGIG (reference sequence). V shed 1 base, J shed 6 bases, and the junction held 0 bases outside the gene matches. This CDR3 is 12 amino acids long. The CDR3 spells CAWSGDRAEAFF. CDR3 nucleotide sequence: TGTGCCTGGAGTGGGGACAGGGCTGAAGCTTTCTTT.

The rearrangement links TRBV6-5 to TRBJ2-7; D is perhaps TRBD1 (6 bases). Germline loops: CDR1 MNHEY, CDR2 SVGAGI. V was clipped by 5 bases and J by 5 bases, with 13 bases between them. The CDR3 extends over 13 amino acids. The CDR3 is CASSRRGSDEQYF. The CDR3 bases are TGTGCCAGCAGTCGCAGGGGTTCTGACGAGCAGTACTTC.

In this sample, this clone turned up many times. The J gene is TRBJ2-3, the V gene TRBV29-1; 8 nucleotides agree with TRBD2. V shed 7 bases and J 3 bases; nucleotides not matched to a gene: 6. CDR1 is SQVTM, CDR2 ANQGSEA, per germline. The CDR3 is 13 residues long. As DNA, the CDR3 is TGCAGCGAAAATAGCGGGGCGACAGATACGCAGTATTTT. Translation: CSENSGATDTQYF.

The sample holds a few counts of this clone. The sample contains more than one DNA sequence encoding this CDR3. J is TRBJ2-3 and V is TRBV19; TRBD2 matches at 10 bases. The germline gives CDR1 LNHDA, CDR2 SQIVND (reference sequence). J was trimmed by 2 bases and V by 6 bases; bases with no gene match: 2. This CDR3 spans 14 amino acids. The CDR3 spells CASRLAGDTDTQYF. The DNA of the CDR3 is TGTGCCAGTAGGCTAGCGGGGGACACAGATACGCAGTATTTT.

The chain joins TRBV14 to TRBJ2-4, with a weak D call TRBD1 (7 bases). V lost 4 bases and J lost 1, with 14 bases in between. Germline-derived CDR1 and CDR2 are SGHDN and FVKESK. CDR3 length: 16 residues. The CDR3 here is CASSPGRGAAKNIQYF. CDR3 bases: TGTGCCAGCAGCCCAGGCAGGGGGGCGGCCAAAAACATTCAGTACTTC.

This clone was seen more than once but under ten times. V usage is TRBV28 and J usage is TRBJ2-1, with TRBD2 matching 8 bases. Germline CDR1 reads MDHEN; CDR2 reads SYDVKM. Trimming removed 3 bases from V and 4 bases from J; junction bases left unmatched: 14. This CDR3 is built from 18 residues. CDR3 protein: CASSFNFRGGSGYNEQFF. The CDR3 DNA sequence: TGTGCCAGCAGTTTCAATTTTCGGGGGGGCTCCGGATACAATGAGCAGTTCTTC.

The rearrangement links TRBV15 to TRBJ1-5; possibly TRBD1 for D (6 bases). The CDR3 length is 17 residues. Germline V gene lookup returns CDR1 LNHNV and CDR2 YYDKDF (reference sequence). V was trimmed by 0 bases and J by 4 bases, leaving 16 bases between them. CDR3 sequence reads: CATSRDWGQGPNQPQHF. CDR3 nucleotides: TGTGCCACCAGCAGAGATTGGGGGCAGGGCCCGAATCAGCCCCAGCATTTT.

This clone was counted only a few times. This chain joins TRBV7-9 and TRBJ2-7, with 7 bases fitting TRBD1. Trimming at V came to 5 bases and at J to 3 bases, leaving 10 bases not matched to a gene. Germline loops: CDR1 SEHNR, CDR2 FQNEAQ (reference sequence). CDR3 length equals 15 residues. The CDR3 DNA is TGTGCCAGCAGCCTACAGGGGAGCTGGGACTACGAGCAGTACTTC. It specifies CASSLQGSWDYEQYF.

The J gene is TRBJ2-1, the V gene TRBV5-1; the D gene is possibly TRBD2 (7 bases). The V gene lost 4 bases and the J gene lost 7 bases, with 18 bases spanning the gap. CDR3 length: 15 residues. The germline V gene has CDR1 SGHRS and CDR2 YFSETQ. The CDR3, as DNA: TGCGCCAGCAGCCGGGATTCGGGGGGCCTGAATGAGCAGTTCTTC. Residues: CASSRDSGGLNEQFF. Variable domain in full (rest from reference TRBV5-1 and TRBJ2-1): KAGVTQTPRYLIKTRGQQVTLSCSPISGHRSVSWYQQTPGQGLQFLFEYFSETQRNKGNFPGRFSGRQFSNSRSEMNVSTLELGDSALYLCASSRDSGGLNEQFFGPGTRLTVL.

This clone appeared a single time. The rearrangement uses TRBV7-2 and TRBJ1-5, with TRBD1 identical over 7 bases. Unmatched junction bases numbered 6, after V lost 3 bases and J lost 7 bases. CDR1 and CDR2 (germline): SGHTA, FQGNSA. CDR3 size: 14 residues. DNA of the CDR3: TGTGCCAGCAGCTTTCAACAGGGGCAGCAGCCCCAGCATTTT. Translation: CASSFQQGQQPQHF.

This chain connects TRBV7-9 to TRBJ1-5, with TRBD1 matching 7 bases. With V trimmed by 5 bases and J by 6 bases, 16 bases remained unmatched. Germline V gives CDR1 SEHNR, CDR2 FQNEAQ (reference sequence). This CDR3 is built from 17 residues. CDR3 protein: CASSTYRGEQSSQPQHF. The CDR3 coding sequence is TGTGCCAGCAGCACCTACAGGGGAGAACAATCTAGTCAGCCCCAGCATTTT.

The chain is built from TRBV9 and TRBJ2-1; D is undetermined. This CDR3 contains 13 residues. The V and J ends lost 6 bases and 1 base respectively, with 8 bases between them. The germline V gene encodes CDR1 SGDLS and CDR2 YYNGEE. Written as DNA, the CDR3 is TGTGCCAGCAACTCCAAATCCTACAATGAGCAGTTCTTC. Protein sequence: CASNSKSYNEQFF.

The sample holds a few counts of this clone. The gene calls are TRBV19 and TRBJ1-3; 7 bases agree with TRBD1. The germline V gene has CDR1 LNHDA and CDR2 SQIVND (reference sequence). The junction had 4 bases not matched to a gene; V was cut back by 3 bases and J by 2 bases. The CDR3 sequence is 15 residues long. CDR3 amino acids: CASSIGQDAGNTIYF. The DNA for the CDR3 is TGTGCCAGTAGTATCGGACAGGACGCTGGAAACACCATATATTTT.

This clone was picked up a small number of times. The CDR3 DNA reads TGTGCCAGCTCACCGGGGCGATCTCGAACTGAGCAGTTCTTC. The encoded protein is CASSPGRSRTEQFF. V is TRBV18 and J is TRBJ2-1; maybe TRBD1 (5 bases). Germline V gene lookup returns CDR1 KGHSH and CDR2 LQKENI. V was clipped by 3 bases and J by 9 bases, with 15 bases between them. The CDR3 runs to 14 residues.

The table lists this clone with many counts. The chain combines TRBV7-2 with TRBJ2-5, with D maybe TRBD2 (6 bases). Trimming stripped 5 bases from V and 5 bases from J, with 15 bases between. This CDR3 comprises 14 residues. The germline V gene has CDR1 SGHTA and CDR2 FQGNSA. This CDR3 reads CASSRGTWRETQYF. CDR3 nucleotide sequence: TGTGCCAGCAGCAGAGGGACTTGGCGCGAGACCCAGTACTTC.

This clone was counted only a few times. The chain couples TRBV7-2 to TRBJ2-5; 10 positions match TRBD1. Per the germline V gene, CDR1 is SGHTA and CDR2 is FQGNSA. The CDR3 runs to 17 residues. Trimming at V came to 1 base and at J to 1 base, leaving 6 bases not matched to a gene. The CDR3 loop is CASSLGGTGAVQETQYF. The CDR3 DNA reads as TGTGCCAGCAGCTTAGGTGGGACAGGGGCTGTCCAAGAGACCCAGTACTTC.